This TCR beta chain was captured in a study of beta chain features in type 1 diabetes. Overall study context: Examined across all samples were almost 110 million sorted cells. Study-wide points: Diminished insertions and augmented deletions at VDJ junctions characterized type 1 diabetes patients. TCRB CDR3 length was moderately but significantly reduced in all four CD4+ subsets of Type 1 diabetes patients.

The entirety of the isolated RNA underwent reverse transcription, so expressed TCRB transcripts were sequenced. Clones were sequenced by immunoSEQ multiplex PCR, and TCRdb holds only the in-frame ones, with some missing. Of 40,000 to 60,000 clones listed, 55% to 80% were seen once; the top ten hold approximately 0.3%. The germline V and J ends were trimmed by 2 bases and 0 bases, with 11 bases remaining between them. The CDR3 is 15 residues long. CDR1 and CDR2 (germline): GTSNPN, SVGIG (reference sequence). This clone appeared once. The antigen remains unidentified. Specimen: stem cell memory CD4+ T cells from blood. The receptor's source is a young woman with type 1 diabetes. This chain joins TRBV30 and TRBJ1-5; weak D call: TRBD1 (5 bases). CDR3 sequence (DNA): TGTGCCTGGAGTAGAGACAGCTATAGCAATCAGCCCCAGCATTTT. Translating gives CAWSRDSYSNQPQHF.